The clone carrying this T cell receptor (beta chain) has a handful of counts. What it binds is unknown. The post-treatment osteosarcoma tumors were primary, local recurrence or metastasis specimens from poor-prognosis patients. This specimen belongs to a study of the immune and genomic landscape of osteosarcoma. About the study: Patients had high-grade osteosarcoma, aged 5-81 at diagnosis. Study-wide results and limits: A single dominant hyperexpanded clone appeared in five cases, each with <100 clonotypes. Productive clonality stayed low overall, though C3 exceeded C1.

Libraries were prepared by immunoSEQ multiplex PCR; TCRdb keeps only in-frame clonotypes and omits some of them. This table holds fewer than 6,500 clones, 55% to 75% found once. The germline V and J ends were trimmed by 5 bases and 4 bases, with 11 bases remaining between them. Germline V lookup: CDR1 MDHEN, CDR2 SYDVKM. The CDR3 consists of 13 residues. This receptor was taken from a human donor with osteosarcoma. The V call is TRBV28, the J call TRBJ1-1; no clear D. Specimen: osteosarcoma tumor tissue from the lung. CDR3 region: CASSPRPRTEAFF. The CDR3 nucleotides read TGTGCCAGCAGTCCCCGCCCCCGCACTGAAGCTTTCTTT.